This T cell receptor (beta chain) was captured in a study of blood T cell repertoires in COVID-19. From germline, CDR1 is KGHDR and CDR2 SFDVKD. Trimming cost V 4 bases and J 12 bases, with 19 bases left between them. This CDR3 contains 14 residues. Authors' processing steps: Reference gene primer amplification in the assay estimated nucleated cell counts. Generated by immunoSEQ multiplex PCR, the TCRdb table keeps only in-frame clones and is missing some. Clone size and the V and J calls come from that table; the DNA yielded D and trimming. Of about 58,000 clones in the sample, 81% are singletons; the top ten hold about 30%.

The V call is TRBV24-1, the J call TRBJ2-3, with D maybe TRBD2 (6 bases). The TCR comes from a man aged 55 to 70 with COVID-19, enrolled during active disease. Sequencing input: peripheral blood. DNA of the CDR3: TGTGCCACCAGTGACGCTCGGGAGTCTCATGCCCAGTATTTT. Translation gives CATSDARESHAQYF.